This TCR beta chain was sequenced in a study of cytomegalovirus exposure and HLA in healthy donors. Across the whole study: Falling in the Caucasian-associated ancestry cluster were approximately 86% of some 400 genotyped donors.

The PCR employed 60 Vbeta primers together with 13 Jbeta primers. Measured with immunoSEQ multiplex PCR; TCRdb has only the in-frame clones, and not every one. The sample lists some 170,000 clones, 72% seen once, with about 2.5% in the top ten. V lost 6 bases and J 1 base, leaving 7 bases between the germline ends. Germline assignment: CDR1 LNHDA and CDR2 SQIVND (reference sequence). The CDR3 length is 13 residues. Points from the study as a whole: The study put some 150 TCR beta chains on its list as cytomegalovirus-associated.

Comments on this clone: Its matching antigen is unknown.

The source material was PBMCs. This chain links TRBV19 with TRBJ1-5; possibly TRBD1 for D (6 bases). This sequence was found in a human donor in good health. CDR3: CASSQGSNQPQHF. As DNA, the CDR3 is TGTGCCAGTAGCCAGGGGAGCAATCAGCCCCAGCATTTT.